This passage covers 32 T cell receptor beta chains from one sample sequenced in a study of beta chain features in type 1 diabetes (dated by TCRdb to 2016 to 2019). Libraries were constructed by the immunoSEQ multiplex PCR assay. The entire isolated RNA was reverse transcribed using the High Capacity cDNA Reverse Transcription Kit, and thus expressed TCRB transcripts were sequenced. TCRdb provides this immuneACCESS table in a form limited to in-frame rearrangements. Some clones are lacking; in checked studies, under half of them reflect an unresolved V gene, and why the rest are absent is not known. The sample includes about 220,000 clones, with roughly 11% observed a single time. The ten largest account for approximately 1.3% of the sample. Sample: central memory CD4+ T cells from blood. Receptors originate from a man in his late teens or twenties in good health.

This clone was seen more than once but under ten times. V gene TRBV29-1 combines with J gene TRBJ1-2; D possibly corresponds to TRBD1 (6 bases). The CDR3 covers 13 residues. CDR1 and CDR2 (germline): SQVTM, ANQGSEA. Trimming stripped 7 bases from V and 6 bases from J, with 18 bases between. CDR3 loop: CSAGWMGANGYTF. The DNA of the CDR3 is TGCAGCGCCGGCTGGATGGGGGCGAATGGCTACACCTTC.

This clone was observed a few times. The V call is TRBV19, the J call TRBJ2-7; D not resolved. Germline CDR1 and CDR2: LNHDA and SQIVND (reference sequence). The germline V and J ends were trimmed by 5 bases and 0 bases, with 14 bases remaining between them. The CDR3 is 15 amino acids. The CDR3 reads CASSPLPGHSYEQYF. CDR3 coding DNA: TGTGCCAGTAGTCCTCTACCGGGCCACTCCTACGAGCAGTACTTC.

The CDR3 DNA sequence: TGTGCCAGTTCGGGAACGAGCAATGAGCAGTTCTTC. This encodes CASSGTSNEQFF. The chain uses TRBV19 and TRBJ2-1, with a tentative D call TRBD2 (5 bases). Germline V gene lookup returns CDR1 LNHDA and CDR2 SQIVND (reference sequence). Trimming cost V 8 bases and J 6 bases, with 11 bases left between them. The CDR3 has 12 amino acids.

This clone turned up a few times. The gene calls are TRBV11-2 and TRBJ2-3, with 7 bases aligning to TRBD1. This CDR3 region has 14 residues. With V trimmed by 3 bases and J by 4 bases, 4 bases remained unmatched. CDR1 is SGHAT, CDR2 FQNNGV, per germline. DNA of the CDR3: TGTGCCAGCAGCTTGGACAGGTCGGCAGATACGCAGTATTTT. The encoded protein is CASSLDRSADTQYF.

The chain has TRBV25-1 and TRBJ1-2, with a possible D match to TRBD1 (6 bases). Per germline, CDR1 MGHDK and CDR2 SYGVNS. V dropped 3 bases and J dropped 6 bases, with 14 bases sitting between them. The CDR3 is made up of 14 amino acids. CDR3 DNA sequence: TGTGCCAGCAGTGATGGGACAAGGGTTCATGGCTACACCTTC. Translating gives CASSDGTRVHGYTF.

There are a few counts of this clone. Here the CDR3 DNA reads TGTGCCAGCAGCTCACGCTCCGGGGCCTACGAGCAGTACTTC. As protein: CASSSRSGAYEQYF. The genes are TRBV7-2 and TRBJ2-7; the D gene is possibly TRBD2 (5 bases). Trimming took off 4 bases at V and 2 bases at J, with 12 bases between the two ends. The CDR3 sequence is 14 residues long. Germline V gene lookup returns CDR1 SGHTA and CDR2 FQGNSA.

This clone occurred a few times. CDR3 protein: CSVAVYGEKLFF. CDR3 nucleotide sequence: TGCAGCGTTGCTGTCTACGGGGAAAAACTGTTTTTT. The V call is TRBV29-1, the J call TRBJ1-4; no clear D gene. Germline-derived CDR1 and CDR2 are SQVTM and ANQGSEA. The CDR3 consists of 12 residues. V lost 4 bases, J lost 8 bases, and 11 bases lay in between.

This clone occurred a few times. J is TRBJ2-5 and V is TRBV19; D call uncertain. The assigned J gene may be wrong: the sequence end matches TRBJ2-7 better. The CDR3 has 15 residues. CDR1 and CDR2 (germline): LNHDA, SQIVND (reference sequence). The CDR3 DNA follows: TGTGCCAGTAGTCTCCTTGGGTCCATAGGATACGAGCAGTACTTC. Translation: CASSLLGSIGYEQYF.

Ten or more counts support this clone. V is TRBV28 and J is TRBJ2-1; tentatively, D is TRBD2 (5 bases). Trimming removed 3 bases at V and 0 bases at J, with 12 bases between. Germline V gene lookup returns CDR1 MDHEN and CDR2 SYDVKM. The CDR3 spans 16 residues. In DNA, the CDR3 is TGTGCCAGCAGTTTTTTGCGGGTGAGCTCCTACAATGAGCAGTTCTTC. Translated: CASSFLRVSSYNEQFF.

On this clone itself: Other DNA sequences within the sample encode an identical CDR3. The chain is built from TRBV5-4 and TRBJ2-3; no clear D gene. V was cut by 5 bases and J by 0 bases, with 7 bases left in between. Germline CDR1 is SGHNT and CDR2 is YYREEE (reference sequence). The CDR3 spans 13 residues. CDR3 residues: CASSSDSTDTQYF. The DNA of the CDR3 is TGTGCCAGCAGTTCAGATAGCACAGATACGCAGTATTTT.

This clone was detected only a few times. The gene calls are TRBV7-9 and TRBJ1-1; unclear D gene. Germline loops: CDR1 SEHNR, CDR2 FQNEAQ (reference sequence). V was trimmed by 4 bases and J by 5 bases, leaving 11 bases between them. There are 13 residues in the CDR3. As DNA, the CDR3 is TGTGCCAGCAGCTCCACCGCTCTGACTGAAGCTTTCTTT. It is translated as CASSSTALTEAFF.

This clone was seen a few times. V usage is TRBV7-9 and J usage is TRBJ2-1; D gene uncertain. Germline assignment: CDR1 SEHNR and CDR2 FQNEAQ (reference sequence). The ends were cut back, 0 bases at V and 6 bases at J, with 9 bases in the middle. CDR3 size: 14 residues. The CDR3 DNA is TGTGCCAGCAGCTTAGCGCGCAGAGTCAATGAGCAGTTCTTC. Residues: CASSLARRVNEQFF.

This clone has at least ten counts. The CDR3 protein is CASRIRDSLSGELFF. The CDR3 bases are TGTGCCAGCAGGATCAGGGACAGTCTGTCCGGGGAGCTGTTTTTT. This chain links TRBV7-9 with TRBJ2-2, with 7 positions matching TRBD1. CDR1 and CDR2 from the germline V gene are SEHNR and FQNEAQ (reference sequence). The V and J ends lost 6 bases and 6 bases, in that order; junction bases with no gene match: 10. This CDR3 comprises 15 residues.

This clone was counted ten times or more. This rearrangement joins TRBV18 to TRBJ2-7; possible D gene TRBD1, 5 bases. The CDR3 consists of 16 residues. V dropped 2 bases and J dropped 0 bases, with 14 bases sitting between them. Germline lookup yields CDR1 KGHSH and CDR2 LQKENI. CDR3 amino acids: CASSPFSQDISYEQYF. The CDR3 nucleotides are TGTGCCAGCTCACCATTCTCACAGGACATCTCCTACGAGCAGTACTTC. Combining the CDR3 with reference TRBV18 and TRBJ2-7 gives the whole variable domain NAGVMQNPRHLVRRRGQEARLRCSPMKGHSHVYWYRQLPEEGLKFMVYLQKENIIDESGMPKERFSAEFPKEGPSILRIQQVVRGDSAAYFCASSPFSQDISYEQYFGPGTRLTVT.

This chain joins TRBV7-2 and TRBJ2-7; a possible D gene is TRBD1 (5 bases). Germline V gene data show CDR1 as SGHTA and CDR2 as FQGNSA. Trimming took off 1 base at V and 0 bases at J, with 10 bases between the two ends. The CDR3 loop spans 15 amino acids. Here the CDR3 DNA reads TGTGCCAGCAGCTTAGATGGCAGGGCCTCCTACGAGCAGTACTTC. Translated, it gives CASSLDGRASYEQYF.

The genes are TRBV10-3 and TRBJ1-1; TRBD1 matches 7 bases. Trimming removed 10 bases from V and 4 bases from J; junction bases left unmatched: 9. The V gene's germline CDR1 is ENHRY and CDR2 SYGVKD. The CDR3 runs 13 residues. CDR3 sequence (DNA): TGTGCCACGCAGACAGGGTTAGGCACTGAAGCTTTCTTT. Translation: CATQTGLGTEAFF.

There are a few counts of this clone. CDR3 sequence: CASSAAPGHHEQFF. CDR3 bases: TGTGCCAGCAGCGCAGCCCCGGGACACCATGAGCAGTTCTTC. This chain connects TRBV9 to TRBJ2-1, with D perhaps matching TRBD1 (6 bases). Trimming took 3 bases from V and 8 from J, leaving 15 bases between them. CDR3 size: 14 residues. Germline V gene lookup returns CDR1 SGDLS and CDR2 YYNGEE.

This clone occurred a few times. The chain carries TRBV9 and TRBJ1-5; possible D gene TRBD1, 5 bases. CDR3 length equals 14 residues. The germline CDR1 and CDR2 sequences are SGDLS and YYNGEE. V lost 0 bases and J 4 bases, leaving 8 bases between the germline ends. CDR3 bases: TGTGCCAGCAGCGTAGATGAGGGGAATCAGCCCCAGCATTTT. Amino acid sequence: CASSVDEGNQPQHF.

This clone has more than one count but fewer than ten. The CDR3 is CASSVLSGTGDTQYF. CDR3 nucleotides: TGTGCCAGCAGCGTGCTTAGCGGGACTGGAGATACGCAGTATTTT. The V call is TRBV9, the J call TRBJ2-3, with TRBD2 matching 8 bases. Germline CDR1 SGDLS, CDR2 YYNGEE. The CDR3 loop spans 15 amino acids. Losses at the gene ends were 2 bases for V and 5 bases for J; bases not matched to a gene: 7.

The gene calls are TRBV7-8 and TRBJ1-1, with no clear D. With 4 bases removed from V and 4 bases from J, the gap between germline ends came to 10 bases. Germline CDR1 SGHVS, CDR2 FQNEAQ. This CDR3 has 13 amino acids. In DNA, the CDR3 is TGTGCCAGCAGCTGGTCCGAGGCCACTGAAGCTTTCTTT. This gives the protein CASSWSEATEAFF.

About this clone: Other DNA sequences from this sample encode an identical CDR3 as well. This chain connects TRBV5-1 to TRBJ2-7; D gene unclear. CDR1 and CDR2 (germline): SGHRS, YFSETQ. This CDR3 spans 13 amino acids. V was cut by 4 bases and J by 3 bases, with 11 bases left in between. The CDR3 nucleotides are TGCGCCAGCAGCCCGGACGGCAACTACGAGCAGTACTTC. It encodes CASSPDGNYEQYF.

The V and J genes are TRBV5-1 and TRBJ2-1; 10 bases are shared with TRBD1. Germline CDR1 reads SGHRS; CDR2 reads YFSETQ. The CDR3 is 15 residues long. V trimming: 3 bases; J trimming: 8 bases; junction bases outside the gene matches: 8. The CDR3 loop is CASSYDRGRFDEQFF. The CDR3 DNA sequence: TGCGCCAGCAGCTATGACAGGGGGCGATTCGATGAGCAGTTCTTC. Looking up the rest from reference TRBV5-1 and TRBJ2-1 gives the full variable domain: KAGVTQTPRYLIKTRGQQVTLSCSPISGHRSVSWYQQTPGQGLQFLFEYFSETQRNKGNFPGRFSGRQFSNSRSEMNVSTLELGDSALYLCASSYDRGRFDEQFFGPGTRLTVL.

The rearrangement uses TRBV19 and TRBJ2-3; a possible D gene is TRBD2 (5 bases). Germline CDR1 reads LNHDA; CDR2 reads SQIVND (reference sequence). This CDR3 contains 13 residues. Between the trimmed V and J ends, which lost 5 bases and 4 bases, there was a span of 10 bases. The CDR3 region is CASSPTGADTQYF. The DNA for the CDR3 is TGTGCCAGTAGTCCCACCGGGGCAGATACGCAGTATTTT. The entire variable domain, with the rest obtained from reference TRBV19 and TRBJ2-3, is as follows: DGGITQSPKYLFRKEGQNVTLSCEQNLNHDAMYWYRQDPGQGLRLIYYSQIVNDFQKGDIAEGYSVSREKKESFPLTVTSAQKNPTAFYLCASSPTGADTQYFGPGTRLTVL.

This chain links TRBV7-3 with TRBJ2-1; 10 bases fit TRBD2. The CDR3 has 15 amino acids. V dropped 5 bases and J dropped 14; count of bases not matched to a gene: 15. Germline V gene lookup returns CDR1 SGHTA and CDR2 FQGTGA. As DNA, the CDR3 is TGTGCCAGCAGCCCACCGGGACTAGCGAGTGGTGTAGAGTTCTTC. Its translation: CASSPPGLASGVEFF.

In its sample, this clone was seen a few times. V usage is TRBV28 and J usage is TRBJ2-1; possible D gene TRBD2, 6 bases. The length of the CDR3 is 14 residues. Germline loops: CDR1 MDHEN, CDR2 SYDVKM. The ends were cut back, 6 bases at V and 2 bases at J, with 11 bases in the middle. CDR3 DNA: TGTGCCAGCAGGGTGGGGGGAGCCTACAATGAGCAGTTCTTC. Its translation is CASRVGGAYNEQFF.

This chain uses TRBV5-1 with TRBJ2-7; possible D gene TRBD1, 5 bases. The germline V and J ends were trimmed by 0 bases and 5 bases, with 12 bases remaining between them. This CDR3 contains 14 residues. Germline values: CDR1 SGHRS, CDR2 YFSETQ. The CDR3 sequence: CASSLGPQGHEQYF. The DNA for the CDR3 is TGCGCCAGCAGCTTGGGCCCTCAGGGCCACGAGCAGTACTTC. The entire variable domain, with the rest obtained from reference TRBV5-1 and TRBJ2-7, is as follows: KAGVTQTPRYLIKTRGQQVTLSCSPISGHRSVSWYQQTPGQGLQFLFEYFSETQRNKGNFPGRFSGRQFSNSRSEMNVSTLELGDSALYLCASSLGPQGHEQYFGPGTRLTVT.

This clone was recorded at least ten times. The CDR3 coding sequence is TGCAGCGTTACCGGGACAGGCAAGACCGGGGAGCTGTTTTTT. Translated: CSVTGTGKTGELFF. V is TRBV29-1 and J is TRBJ2-2; 8 bases map to TRBD1. Germline V gene data show CDR1 as SQVTM and CDR2 as ANQGSEA. The V segment lost 5 bases and the J segment 5 bases; nucleotides outside the gene matches: 7. The CDR3 spans 14 residues.

The chain joins TRBV30 to TRBJ1-1; the D is unclear. V lost 2 bases and J lost 4, with 11 bases in between. There are 13 residues in the CDR3. Germline lookup yields CDR1 GTSNPN and CDR2 SVGIG (reference sequence). This CDR3 reads CAWSRSWGTEAFF. CDR3 nucleotides: TGTGCCTGGAGTAGAAGCTGGGGCACTGAAGCTTTCTTT.

The chain recombines TRBV2 with TRBJ2-2; a possible D gene is TRBD2 (6 bases). Trimming took 7 bases from V and 4 from J, leaving 22 bases between them. Germline CDR1 reads SNHLY; CDR2 reads FYNNEI. CDR3 length equals 17 residues. This CDR3 is CASMGAGGITATGELFF. The CDR3 DNA is TGTGCCAGCATGGGAGCGGGCGGAATAACGGCCACCGGGGAGCTGTTTTTT.

This clone occurred a few times. A read error may produce the germline difference seen at one junction end. The J gene is TRBJ2-1, the V gene TRBV20-1; D unresolved. The length of the CDR3 is 10 residues. Germline V gene data show CDR1 as DFQATT and CDR2 as SNEGSKA (reference sequence). CDR3 DNA: TGCAGTGCTCTGAGAACTGAGCGGTTCTTC. Its protein product is CSALRTERFF.

The gene calls are TRBV6-5 and TRBJ2-3; 8 nucleotides line up with TRBD2. Germline lookup yields CDR1 MNHEY and CDR2 SVGAGI. The CDR3 spans 14 residues. V gave up 10 bases and J gave up 1 base; unmatched junction bases: 7. In DNA, the CDR3 is TGTGCCACAAAGCGGGAGATTGGCACAGATACGCAGTATTTT. It yields the protein CATKREIGTDTQYF.

The chain is built from TRBV27 and TRBJ1-2; 7 bases match TRBD1. The germline CDR1 and CDR2 sequences are MNHEY and SMNVEV (reference sequence). Germline trimming cut 4 bases from V and 6 bases from J; bases unmatched to any gene: 8. The CDR3 is 14 amino acids. The CDR3 region has the DNA TGTGCCAGCAGTTCCACCTCGGACAGGAATGGCTACACCTTC. The encoded protein is CASSSTSDRNGYTF.